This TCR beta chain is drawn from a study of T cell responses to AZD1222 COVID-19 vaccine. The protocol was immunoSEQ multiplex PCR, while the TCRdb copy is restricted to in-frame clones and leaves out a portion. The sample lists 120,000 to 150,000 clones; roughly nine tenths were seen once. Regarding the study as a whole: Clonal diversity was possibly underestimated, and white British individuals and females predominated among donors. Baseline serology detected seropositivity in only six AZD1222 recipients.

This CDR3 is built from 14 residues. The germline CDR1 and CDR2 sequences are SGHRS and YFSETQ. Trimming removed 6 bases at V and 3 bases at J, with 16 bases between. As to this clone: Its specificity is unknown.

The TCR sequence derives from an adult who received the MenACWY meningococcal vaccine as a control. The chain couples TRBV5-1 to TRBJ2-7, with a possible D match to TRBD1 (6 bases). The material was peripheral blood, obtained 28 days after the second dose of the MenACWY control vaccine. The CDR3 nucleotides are TGCGCCAGCACTCTTCCTGGACAGCACTACGAGCAGTACTTC. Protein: CASTLPGQHYEQYF.